A single sample is the source of the 15 T cell receptor beta chains below, sequenced in a study of technical replicates of blood from a handful of donors. Repertoires were generated with immunoSEQ multiplex PCR, while TCRdb's copy carries only in-frame clones and drops some. The sample includes around 68,000 clones, nearly 98% of them seen just once. The sample was T cells isolated from PBMCs. These receptors were collected from a human donor in good health.

The CDR3 loop is CASSQFKLVEAFF. In DNA, the CDR3 is TGCGCCAGCAGTCAATTTAAGCTTGTTGAAGCTTTCTTT. V and J are TRBV23-1 and TRBJ1-1; no reliable D call. TRBV23-1 carries the ORF label, with uncertain function. CDR3 length equals 13 residues. The germline V and J ends were trimmed by 1 base and 7 bases, with 10 bases remaining between them.

The chain links TRBV5-4 to TRBJ2-7; the D gene is possibly TRBD2 (5 bases). In germline, CDR1 is SGHNT, CDR2 YYREEE (reference sequence). Trimming shortened V by 0 bases and J by 1 base, and 11 bases separated the two germline ends. The CDR3 loop spans 15 amino acids. The CDR3 spells CASSLGPDFSYEQYF. CDR3 sequence (DNA): TGTGCCAGCAGCTTGGGCCCGGACTTTTCCTACGAGCAGTACTTC.

V and J are TRBV7-3 and TRBJ1-5, with 7 bases identical to TRBD1. The CDR3 has 13 amino acids. CDR1 and CDR2 (germline): SGHTA, FQGTGA. Trimming at V came to 3 bases and at J to 4 bases, leaving 0 bases not matched to a gene. CDR3 in DNA: TGTGCCAGCAGCTTGACAGGGAATCAGCCCCAGCATTTT. The encoded protein is CASSLTGNQPQHF.

The J gene is TRBJ2-1, the V gene TRBV10-2, with D perhaps matching TRBD1 (6 bases). The CDR3 totals 14 residues. V shed 8 bases and J shed 0 bases, with 11 bases lying between them. Germline CDR1 reads WSHSY; CDR2 reads SAAADI. The CDR3 is CASSRGGSYNEQFF. CDR3 nucleotide sequence: TGCGCCAGCTCCAGGGGTGGCTCCTACAATGAGCAGTTCTTC.

In DNA form, the CDR3 reads TGCAGTGCTAGCCCGGGAGCCCAGTACTTC. Its protein is CSASPGAQYF. This rearrangement joins TRBV20-1 to TRBJ2-5, with D possibly being TRBD2 (6 bases). The length of the CDR3 is 10 residues. Germline-derived CDR1 and CDR2 are DFQATT and SNEGSKA (reference sequence). V lost 3 bases, J lost 9 bases, and 8 bases lay in between.

The V gene is TRBV29-1, the J gene TRBJ1-1; 7 nucleotides line up with TRBD1. Germline V gene lookup returns CDR1 SQVTM and CDR2 ANQGSEA. With 5 bases clipped from V and 8 bases from J, the junction kept 8 bases outside the gene matches. This CDR3 is built from 12 residues. CDR3 protein: CSVNRGLGEAFF. CDR3 in DNA: TGCAGCGTTAACAGGGGACTGGGCGAAGCTTTCTTT.

The CDR3 nucleotides are TGTGCCAGCAGCTGGGCATCTAGCGGGACCTACGAGCAGTACTTC. Amino acids: CASSWASSGTYEQYF. The chain has TRBV11-2 and TRBJ2-7; 9 bases fit TRBD2. The trim removed 4 bases at V and 2 bases at J, leaving 6 bases unmatched. The CDR3 covers 15 residues. CDR1 SGHAT and CDR2 FQNNGV come from the germline V gene.

This clone was counted once. V usage is TRBV6-1 and J usage is TRBJ1-2; weak D call: TRBD1 (5 bases). This CDR3 has 12 amino acids. Trimming took 8 bases from V and 3 from J, leaving 10 bases between them. CDR1 and CDR2 (germline): MNHNS, SASEGT. Here the CDR3 reads CASSRADYGYTF. The CDR3 DNA sequence: TGTGCCAGCTCCAGGGCGGACTATGGCTACACCTTC.

The V and J genes are TRBV4-1 and TRBJ2-2, with 13 positions matching TRBD2. The length of the CDR3 is 19 residues. V was clipped by 6 bases and J by 2 bases; unmatched bases: 12. CDR1 and CDR2 from the germline V gene are MGHRA and YSYEKL. The CDR3 here is CASRRTSGSPEGNTGELFF. CDR3 in DNA: TGCGCCAGCAGAAGGACTAGCGGGAGTCCCGAAGGAAACACCGGGGAGCTGTTTTTT.

This chain connects TRBV7-7 to TRBJ2-6; D might be TRBD2 (5 bases). The germline V gene has CDR1 SSHAT and CDR2 FNYEAQ (reference sequence). The ends were cut back, 10 bases at V and 0 bases at J, with 7 bases in the middle. The CDR3 spans 13 residues. CDR3 sequence reads: CATGGSGANVLTF. CDR3 bases: TGTGCCACTGGAGGCTCTGGGGCCAACGTCCTGACTTTC. Based on the CDR3 plus reference TRBV7-7 and TRBJ2-6, the full variable domain is GAGVSQSPRYKVTKRGQDVTLRCDPISSHATLYWYQQALGQGPEFLTYFNYEAQPDKSGLPSDRFSAERPEGSISTLTIQRTEQRDSAMYRCATGGSGANVLTFGAGSRLTVL.

V gene TRBV7-9 combines with J gene TRBJ2-3; no clear D. Trimming stripped 4 bases from V and 5 bases from J, with 4 bases between. The germline gives CDR1 SEHNR, CDR2 FQNEAQ (reference sequence). This CDR3 has 11 residues. CDR3 amino acids: CASSSKDTQYF. The CDR3 DNA is TGTGCCAGCAGCTCAAAAGATACGCAGTATTTT.

This rearrangement joins TRBV5-5 to TRBJ2-5; weak D call: TRBD2 (6 bases). Trimming stripped 0 bases from V and 2 bases from J, with 11 bases between. This CDR3 spans 15 amino acids. The germline V gene encodes CDR1 SGHKS and CDR2 YYEKEE (reference sequence). In DNA, the CDR3 is TGTGCCAGCAGCTTGGCGGGACTTGATCAAGAGACCCAGTACTTC. Amino acid sequence: CASSLAGLDQETQYF.

V usage is TRBV4-2 and J usage is TRBJ2-1; 9 bases line up with TRBD2. Germline V CDR1 and CDR2: LGHNA, YNFKEQ. V was clipped by 1 base and J by 4 bases; unmatched bases: 11. This CDR3 is 18 amino acids long. CDR3 nucleotide sequence: TGTGCCAGCAGCCAAGGCCCAAAAGCGGGAGGTTGGTACAATGAGCAGTTCTTC. Its translation: CASSQGPKAGGWYNEQFF.

This clone was recorded once. The rearrangement links TRBV5-8 to TRBJ1-5; D ambiguous. Germline values: CDR1 SGHTS, CDR2 YDEGEE. The CDR3 is 14 residues long. With 0 bases removed from V and 6 bases from J, the gap between germline ends came to 10 bases. CDR3 in DNA: TGTGCCAGCAGCTTGGTCCTGGGGAGTCAGCCCCAGCATTTT. It translates to CASSLVLGSQPQHF.

The chain couples TRBV14 to TRBJ1-1, with D hard to call. CDR1 is SGHDN, CDR2 FVKESK, per germline. V dropped 1 base and J dropped 5 bases, with 14 bases sitting between them. CDR3 size: 15 residues. The CDR3 DNA reads as TGTGCCAGCAGCCAAGTTCCTGGGGAGGTAACTGAAGCTTTCTTT. Protein sequence: CASSQVPGEVTEAFF.